This T cell receptor (beta chain) was profiled in a study of cytomegalovirus exposure and HLA in healthy donors. Study-level points and caveats: The study designated 150 to 200 TCR beta chains cytomegalovirus-associated. There were a few CMV-associated chains whose specificity for CMV antigens was confirmed in vitro.

The donors formed part of the 120-subject validation cohort, distinct from the approximately 630-subject first cohort. Libraries were prepared by immunoSEQ multiplex PCR; TCRdb keeps only in-frame clonotypes and omits some of them. The table shows over 200,000 clones, with around 88% occurring only once. Details on this clone: Its specificity is not known.

The junction had 9 bases not matched to a gene; V was cut back by 4 bases and J by 4 bases. Germline V lookup: CDR1 LGHNA, CDR2 YNFKEQ. The CDR3 spans 16 residues. The chain uses TRBV4-2 and TRBJ2-1; 8 bases fit TRBD2. The sequencing sample was made of PBMCs. The origin of this receptor is a woman younger than 30 in good health and CMV-seronegative. Here the CDR3 DNA reads TGTGCCAGCAGCCCGAACCTAGCGGGCCAGTACAATGAGCAGTTCTTC. Its protein is CASSPNLAGQYNEQFF.